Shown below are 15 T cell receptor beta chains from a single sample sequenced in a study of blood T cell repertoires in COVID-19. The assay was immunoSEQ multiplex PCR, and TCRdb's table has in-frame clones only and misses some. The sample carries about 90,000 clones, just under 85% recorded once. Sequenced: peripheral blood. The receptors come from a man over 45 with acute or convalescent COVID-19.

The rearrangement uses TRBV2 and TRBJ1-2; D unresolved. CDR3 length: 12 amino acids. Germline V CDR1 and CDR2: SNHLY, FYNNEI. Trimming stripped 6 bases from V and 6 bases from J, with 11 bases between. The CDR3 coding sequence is TGTGCCAGCAGAACGGGTTTGGATGGCTACACCTTC. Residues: CASRTGLDGYTF.

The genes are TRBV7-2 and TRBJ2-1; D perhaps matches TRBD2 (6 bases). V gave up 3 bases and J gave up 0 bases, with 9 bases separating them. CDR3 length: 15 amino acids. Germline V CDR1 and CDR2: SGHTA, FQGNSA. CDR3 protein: CASSLAGPSYNEQFF. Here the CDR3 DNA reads TGTGCCAGCAGCTTGGCGGGGCCCTCCTACAATGAGCAGTTCTTC.

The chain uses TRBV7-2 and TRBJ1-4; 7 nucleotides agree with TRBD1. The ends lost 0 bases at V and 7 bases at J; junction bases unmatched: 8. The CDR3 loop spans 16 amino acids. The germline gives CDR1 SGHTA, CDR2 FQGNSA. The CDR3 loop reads CASSLAPRGSGEKLFF. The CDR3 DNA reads TGTGCCAGCAGCTTAGCCCCCAGGGGGTCGGGTGAAAAACTGTTTTTT.

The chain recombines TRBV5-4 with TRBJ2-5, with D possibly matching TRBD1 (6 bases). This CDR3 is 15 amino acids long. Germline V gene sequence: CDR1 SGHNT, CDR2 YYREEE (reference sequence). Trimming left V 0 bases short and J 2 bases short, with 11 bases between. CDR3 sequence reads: CASSLGVTGQETQYF. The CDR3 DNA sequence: TGTGCCAGCAGCTTGGGCGTTACAGGGCAAGAGACCCAGTACTTC. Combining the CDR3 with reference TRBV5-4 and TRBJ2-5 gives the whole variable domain ETGVTQSPTHLIKTRGQQVTLRCSSQSGHNTVSWYQQALGQGPQFIFQYYREEENGRGNFPPRFSGLQFPNYSSELNVNALELDDSALYLCASSLGVTGQETQYFGPGTRLLVL.

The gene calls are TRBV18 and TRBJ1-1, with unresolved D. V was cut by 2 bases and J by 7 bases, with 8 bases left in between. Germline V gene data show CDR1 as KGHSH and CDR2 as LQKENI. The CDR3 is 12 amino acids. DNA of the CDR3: TGTGCCAGCTCACCAAGAGGATTTGAAGCTTTCTTT. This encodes CASSPRGFEAFF.

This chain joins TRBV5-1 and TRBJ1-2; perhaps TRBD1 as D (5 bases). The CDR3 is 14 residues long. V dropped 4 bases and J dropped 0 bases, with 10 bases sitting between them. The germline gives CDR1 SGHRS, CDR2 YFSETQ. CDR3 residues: CASSPGGTNYGYTF. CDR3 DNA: TGCGCCAGCAGCCCGGGGGGGACTAACTATGGCTACACCTTC.

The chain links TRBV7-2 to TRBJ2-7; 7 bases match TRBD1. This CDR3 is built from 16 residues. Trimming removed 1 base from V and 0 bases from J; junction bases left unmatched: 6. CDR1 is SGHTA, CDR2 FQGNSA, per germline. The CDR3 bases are TGTGCCAGCAGCTTAGTGGGGACAGCCGCCTCCTACGAGCAGTACTTC. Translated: CASSLVGTAASYEQYF.

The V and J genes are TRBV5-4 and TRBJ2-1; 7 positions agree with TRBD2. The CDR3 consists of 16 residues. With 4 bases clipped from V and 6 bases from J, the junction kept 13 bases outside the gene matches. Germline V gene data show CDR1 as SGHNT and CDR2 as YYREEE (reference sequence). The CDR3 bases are TGTGCCAGCAGCCCGTCGGGCGGGAGAATGTCCAATGAGCAGTTCTTC. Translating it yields CASSPSGGRMSNEQFF.

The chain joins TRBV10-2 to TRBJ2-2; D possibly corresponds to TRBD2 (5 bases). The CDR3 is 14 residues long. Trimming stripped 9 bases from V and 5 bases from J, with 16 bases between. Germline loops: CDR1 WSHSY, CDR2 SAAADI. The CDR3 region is CASISGTLTGELFF. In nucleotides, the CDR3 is TGCGCCAGTATAAGCGGCACTTTGACCGGGGAGCTGTTTTTT.

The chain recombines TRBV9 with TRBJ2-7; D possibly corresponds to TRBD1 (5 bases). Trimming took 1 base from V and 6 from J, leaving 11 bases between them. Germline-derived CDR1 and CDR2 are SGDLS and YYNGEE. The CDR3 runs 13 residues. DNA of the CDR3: TGTGCCAGCAGCGTAAGGCAGGGCGGCGAGCAGTACTTC. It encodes CASSVRQGGEQYF.

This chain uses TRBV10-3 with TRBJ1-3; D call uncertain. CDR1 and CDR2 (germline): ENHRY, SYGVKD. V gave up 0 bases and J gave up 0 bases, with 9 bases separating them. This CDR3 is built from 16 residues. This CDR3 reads CAISESPGVSGNTIYF. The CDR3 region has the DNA TGTGCCATCAGTGAGTCACCAGGTGTCTCTGGAAACACCATATATTTT.

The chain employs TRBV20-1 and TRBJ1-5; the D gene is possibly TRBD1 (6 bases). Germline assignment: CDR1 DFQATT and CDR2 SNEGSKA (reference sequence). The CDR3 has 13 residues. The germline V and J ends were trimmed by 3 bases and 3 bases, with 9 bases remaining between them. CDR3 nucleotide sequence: TGCAGTGCTAGTACAGGGCCCAATCAGCCCCAGCATTTT. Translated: CSASTGPNQPQHF.

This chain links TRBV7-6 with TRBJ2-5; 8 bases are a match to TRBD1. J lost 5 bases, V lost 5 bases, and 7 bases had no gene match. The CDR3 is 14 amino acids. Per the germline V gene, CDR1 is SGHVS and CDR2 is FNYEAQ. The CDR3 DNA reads TGTGCCAGCAGCCGACAGGGGAGCGGGGAGACCCAGTACTTC. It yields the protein CASSRQGSGETQYF. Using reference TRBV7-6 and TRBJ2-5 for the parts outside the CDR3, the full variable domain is GAGVSQSPRYKVTKRGQDVALRCDPISGHVSLYWYRQALGQGPEFLTYFNYEAQQDKSGLPNDRFSAERPEGSISTLTIQRTEQRDSAMYRCASSRQGSGETQYFGPGTRLLVL.

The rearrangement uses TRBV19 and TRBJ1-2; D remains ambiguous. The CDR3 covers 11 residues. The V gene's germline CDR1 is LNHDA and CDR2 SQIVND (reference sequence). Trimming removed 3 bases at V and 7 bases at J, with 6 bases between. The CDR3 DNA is TGTGCCAGTAGTATTGGGAGTGGCTACACCTTC. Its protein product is CASSIGSGYTF.

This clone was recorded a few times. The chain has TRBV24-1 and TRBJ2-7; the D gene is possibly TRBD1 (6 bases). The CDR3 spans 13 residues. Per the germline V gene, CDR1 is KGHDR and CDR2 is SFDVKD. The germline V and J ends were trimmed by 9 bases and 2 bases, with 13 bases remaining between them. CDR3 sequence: CATQDGQTYEQYF. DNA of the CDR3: TGTGCCACCCAGGACGGACAGACCTACGAGCAGTACTTC.